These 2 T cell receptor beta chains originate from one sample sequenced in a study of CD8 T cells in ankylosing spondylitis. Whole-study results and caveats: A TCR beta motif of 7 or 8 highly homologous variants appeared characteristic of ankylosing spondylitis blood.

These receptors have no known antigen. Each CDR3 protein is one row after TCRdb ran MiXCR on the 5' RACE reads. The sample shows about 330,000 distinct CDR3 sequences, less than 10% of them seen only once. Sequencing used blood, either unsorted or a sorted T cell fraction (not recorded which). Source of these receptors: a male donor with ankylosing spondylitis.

CDR3 nucleotide sequence: TGTGCCAGCTGCACCTTGCTAGGGCCCTACAATGAGCAGTTCTTC. Protein: CASCTLLGPYNEQFF. V is TRBV18 and J is TRBJ2-1; D gene unclear. The CDR3 has 15 amino acids. In germline, CDR1 is KGHSH, CDR2 LQKENI. Between the trimmed V and J ends, which lost 7 bases and 2 bases, there was a span of 15 bases.

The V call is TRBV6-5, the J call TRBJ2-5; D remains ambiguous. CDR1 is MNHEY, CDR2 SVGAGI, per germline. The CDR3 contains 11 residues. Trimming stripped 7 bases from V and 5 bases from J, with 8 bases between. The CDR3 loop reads CASTKGETQYF. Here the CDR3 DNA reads TGTGCCAGCACCAAGGGTGAGACCCAGTACTTC.